The source of this T cell receptor beta chain is a study of blood T cell repertoires in COVID-19. Original processing notes: Researchers report that nucleated cell counts were estimated from reference gene primer amplification. The protocol was immunoSEQ multiplex PCR, while the TCRdb copy is restricted to in-frame clones and leaves out a portion. D and trimming were read from the DNA, whereas the V and J calls and clone size are those reported in that table. The data hold about 320,000 clones, with around 85% observed a single time. Across under 25 US areas, participants ranged in age from roughly 18 to 95 years. Those designated as exposed participants met a COVID-19 case within 2 weeks before study entry. With 6 bases clipped from V and 0 bases from J, the junction kept 8 bases outside the gene matches. The CDR3 runs to 16 residues. Germline lookup yields CDR1 KGHSH and CDR2 LQKENI.

This sequence was found in a woman aged 25 to 39 who had been exposed to COVID-19. V gene TRBV18 combines with J gene TRBJ1-3; the match to TRBD1 covers 7 bases. The source material was PBMCs or T cells enriched from blood (not recorded which). CDR3 coding DNA: TGTGCCAGCTCGCGAGAACAGGGGCTCTCTGGAAACACCATATATTTT. Encoded protein: CASSREQGLSGNTIYF.